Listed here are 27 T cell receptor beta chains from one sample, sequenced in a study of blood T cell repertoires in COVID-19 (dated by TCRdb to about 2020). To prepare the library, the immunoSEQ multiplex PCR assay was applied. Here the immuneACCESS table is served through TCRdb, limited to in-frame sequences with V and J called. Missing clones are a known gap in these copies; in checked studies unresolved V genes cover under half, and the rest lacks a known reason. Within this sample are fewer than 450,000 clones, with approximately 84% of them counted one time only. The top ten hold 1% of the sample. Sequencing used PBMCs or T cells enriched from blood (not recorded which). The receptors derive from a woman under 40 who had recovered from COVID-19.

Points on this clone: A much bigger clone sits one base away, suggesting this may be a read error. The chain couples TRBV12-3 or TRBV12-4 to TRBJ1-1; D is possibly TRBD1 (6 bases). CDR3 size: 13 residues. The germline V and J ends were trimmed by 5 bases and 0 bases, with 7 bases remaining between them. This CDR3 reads CASSGQLNTEAFF. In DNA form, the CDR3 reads TGTGCCAGCAGTGGACAGCTGAACACTGAAGCTTTCTTT.

The CDR3 DNA reads TGTGCGACCGCTGGGACAGGGAGCAATCAGCCCCAGCATTTT. It encodes CATAGTGSNQPQHF. The chain recombines TRBV6-5 with TRBJ1-5; 9 bases agree with TRBD1. Germline loops: CDR1 MNHEY, CDR2 SVGAGI. The CDR3 spans 14 residues.

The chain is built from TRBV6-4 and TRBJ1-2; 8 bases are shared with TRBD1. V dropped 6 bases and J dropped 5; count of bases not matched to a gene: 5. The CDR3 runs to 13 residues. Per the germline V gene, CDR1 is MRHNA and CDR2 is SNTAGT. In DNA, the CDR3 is TGTGCCAGCAGCCAAACAGGGGGATATGGCTACACCTTC. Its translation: CASSQTGGYGYTF.

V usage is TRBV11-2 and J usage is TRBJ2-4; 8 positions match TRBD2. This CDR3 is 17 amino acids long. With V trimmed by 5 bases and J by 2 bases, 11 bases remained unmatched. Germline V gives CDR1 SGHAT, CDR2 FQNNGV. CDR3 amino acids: CASSLRNGGAPKNIQYF. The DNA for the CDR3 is TGTGCCAGCAGCCTTAGAAACGGGGGGGCCCCCAAAAACATTCAGTACTTC.

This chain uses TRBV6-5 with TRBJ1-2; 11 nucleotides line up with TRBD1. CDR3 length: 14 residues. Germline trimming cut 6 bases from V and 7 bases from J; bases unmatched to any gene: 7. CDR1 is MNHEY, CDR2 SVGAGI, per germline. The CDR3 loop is CASSPGQGGGGYTF. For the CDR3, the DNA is TGTGCCAGCAGCCCGGGACAGGGGGGTGGTGGCTACACCTTC.

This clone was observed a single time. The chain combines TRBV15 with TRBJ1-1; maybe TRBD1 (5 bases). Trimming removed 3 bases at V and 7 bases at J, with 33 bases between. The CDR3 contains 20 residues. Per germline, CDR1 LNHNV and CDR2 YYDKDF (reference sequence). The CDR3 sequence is CATSSIVAGVRSSGQGEAFF. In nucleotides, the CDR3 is TGTGCCACCAGCAGTATCGTCGCGGGGGTTAGGTCATCGGGCCAGGGTGAAGCTTTCTTT.

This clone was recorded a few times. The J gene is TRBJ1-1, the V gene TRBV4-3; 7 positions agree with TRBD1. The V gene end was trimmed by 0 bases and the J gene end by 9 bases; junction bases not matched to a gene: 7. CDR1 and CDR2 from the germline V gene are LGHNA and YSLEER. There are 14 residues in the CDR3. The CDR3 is CASSQEGTDVKAFF. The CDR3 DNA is TGCGCCAGCAGCCAAGAAGGGACAGACGTGAAAGCTTTCTTT.

The CDR3 DNA reads TGCGCCAGCAGCCCGCCGGGACAGGAGGGGACTGAAGCTTTCTTT. As protein: CASSPPGQEGTEAFF. This chain links TRBV5-1 with TRBJ1-1; 8 bases map to TRBD1. CDR1 is SGHRS and CDR2 is YFSETQ in the germline V gene. V gave up 4 bases and J gave up 5 bases; unmatched junction bases: 10. The CDR3 is made up of 15 amino acids.

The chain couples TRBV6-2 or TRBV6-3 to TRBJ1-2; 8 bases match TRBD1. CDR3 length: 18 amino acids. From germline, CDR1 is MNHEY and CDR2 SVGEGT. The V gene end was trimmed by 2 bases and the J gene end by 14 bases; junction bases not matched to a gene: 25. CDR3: CASSYGGQSPGQASGWTF. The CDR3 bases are TGTGCCAGCAGTTACGGGGGTCAGTCACCGGGACAGGCGTCCGGGTGGACCTTC.

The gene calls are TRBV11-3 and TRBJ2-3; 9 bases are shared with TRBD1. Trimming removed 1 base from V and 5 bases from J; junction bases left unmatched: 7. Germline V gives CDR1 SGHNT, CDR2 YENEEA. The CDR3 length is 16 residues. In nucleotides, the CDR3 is TGTGCCAGCAGCTTAGGAGGGGACAGGGTAGGAGATACGCAGTATTTT. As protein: CASSLGGDRVGDTQYF.

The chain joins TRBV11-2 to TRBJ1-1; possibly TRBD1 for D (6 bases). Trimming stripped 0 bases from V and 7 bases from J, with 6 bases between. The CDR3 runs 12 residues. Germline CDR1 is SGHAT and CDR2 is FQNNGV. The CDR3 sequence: CASSLEQGEAFF. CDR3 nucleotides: TGTGCCAGCAGCTTAGAACAGGGTGAAGCTTTCTTT. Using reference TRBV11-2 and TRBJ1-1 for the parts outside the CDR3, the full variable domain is EAGVAQSPRYKIIEKRQSVAFWCNPISGHATLYWYQQILGQGPKLLIQFQNNGVVDDSQLPKDRFSAERLKGVDSTLKIQPAKLEDSAVYLCASSLEQGEAFFGQGTRLTVV.

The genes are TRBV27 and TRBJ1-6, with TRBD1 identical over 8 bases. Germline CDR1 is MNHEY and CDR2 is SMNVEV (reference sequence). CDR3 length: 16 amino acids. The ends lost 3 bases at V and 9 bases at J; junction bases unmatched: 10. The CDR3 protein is CASSFWLAGGSSPLHF. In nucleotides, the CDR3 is TGTGCCAGCAGTTTCTGGCTCGCAGGGGGCAGTTCACCCCTCCACTTT.

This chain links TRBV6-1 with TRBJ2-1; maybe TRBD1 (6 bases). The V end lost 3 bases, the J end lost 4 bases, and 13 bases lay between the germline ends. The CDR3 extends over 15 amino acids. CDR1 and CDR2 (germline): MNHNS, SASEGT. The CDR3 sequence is CASSEWTEAYNEQFF. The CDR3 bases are TGTGCCAGCAGTGAGTGGACAGAAGCATACAATGAGCAGTTCTTC.

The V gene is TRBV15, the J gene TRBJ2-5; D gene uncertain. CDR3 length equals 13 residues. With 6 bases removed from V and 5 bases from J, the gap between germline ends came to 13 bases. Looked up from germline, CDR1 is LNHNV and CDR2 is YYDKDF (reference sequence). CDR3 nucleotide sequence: TGTGCCACCAGTCCAGTCCGGCGGGAGACCCAGTACTTC. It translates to CATSPVRRETQYF.

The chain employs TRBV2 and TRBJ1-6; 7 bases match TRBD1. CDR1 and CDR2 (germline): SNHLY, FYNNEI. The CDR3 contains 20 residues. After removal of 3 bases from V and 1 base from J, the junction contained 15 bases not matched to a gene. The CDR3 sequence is CASSEGMISKGASYNSPLHF. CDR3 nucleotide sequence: TGTGCCAGCAGTGAGGGTATGATCAGTAAGGGGGCTTCCTATAATTCACCCCTCCACTTT.

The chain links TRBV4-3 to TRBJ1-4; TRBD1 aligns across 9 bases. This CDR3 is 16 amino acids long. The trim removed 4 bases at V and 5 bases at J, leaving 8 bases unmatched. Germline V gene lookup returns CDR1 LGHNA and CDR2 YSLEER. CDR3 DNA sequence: TGCGCCAGCAGCCCCAGAGTCGGGACAGGGAATGAAAAACTGTTTTTT. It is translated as CASSPRVGTGNEKLFF.

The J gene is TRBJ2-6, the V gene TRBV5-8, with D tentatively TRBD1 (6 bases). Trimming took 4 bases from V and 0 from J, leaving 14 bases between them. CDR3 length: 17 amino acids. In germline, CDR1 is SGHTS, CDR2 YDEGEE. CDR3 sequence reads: CASSPGHGFSGANVLTF. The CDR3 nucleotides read TGTGCCAGCAGCCCGGGACACGGGTTCTCTGGGGCCAACGTCCTGACTTTC.

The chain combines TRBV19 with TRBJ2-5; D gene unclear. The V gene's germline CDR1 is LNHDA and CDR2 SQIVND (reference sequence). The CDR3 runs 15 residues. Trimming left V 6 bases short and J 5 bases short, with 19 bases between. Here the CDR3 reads CASSSPGSGGETQYF. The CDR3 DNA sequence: TGTGCCAGTAGCTCCCCCGGGTCGGGTGGGGAGACCCAGTACTTC. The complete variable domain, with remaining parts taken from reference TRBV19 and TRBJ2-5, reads DGGITQSPKYLFRKEGQNVTLSCEQNLNHDAMYWYRQDPGQGLRLIYYSQIVNDFQKGDIAEGYSVSREKKESFPLTVTSAQKNPTAFYLCASSSPGSGGETQYFGPGTRLLVL.

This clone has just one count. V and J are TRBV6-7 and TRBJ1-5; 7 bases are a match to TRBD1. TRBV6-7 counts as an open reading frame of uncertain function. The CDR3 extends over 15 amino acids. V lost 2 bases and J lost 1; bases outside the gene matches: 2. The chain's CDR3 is CASSYLTGSNQPQHF. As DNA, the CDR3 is TGTGCCAGCAGTTACCTGACAGGGAGCAATCAGCCCCAGCATTTT.

In DNA, the CDR3 is TGTGCCAGCAGCCAACTGGAGCGGCTTAATGAGCAGTTCTTC. This sequence encodes CASSQLERLNEQFF. This chain joins TRBV14 and TRBJ2-1, with D possibly matching TRBD2 (5 bases). This CDR3 region has 14 residues. Germline V lookup: CDR1 SGHDN, CDR2 FVKESK. With 2 bases removed from V and 7 bases from J, the gap between germline ends came to 12 bases.

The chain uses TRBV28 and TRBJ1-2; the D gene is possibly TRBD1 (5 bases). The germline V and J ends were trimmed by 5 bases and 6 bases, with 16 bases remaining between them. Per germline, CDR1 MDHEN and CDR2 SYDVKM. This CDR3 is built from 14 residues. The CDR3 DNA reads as TGTGCCAGCAGTCCCCCAGGGCGGGGCGATGGCTACACCTTC. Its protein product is CASSPPGRGDGYTF.

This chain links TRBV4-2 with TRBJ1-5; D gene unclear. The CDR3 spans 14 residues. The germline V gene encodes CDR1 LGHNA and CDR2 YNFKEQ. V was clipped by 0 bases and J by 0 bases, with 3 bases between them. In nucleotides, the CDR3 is TGTGCCAGCAGCCAAGAACATAGCAATCAGCCCCAGCATTTT. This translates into CASSQEHSNQPQHF.

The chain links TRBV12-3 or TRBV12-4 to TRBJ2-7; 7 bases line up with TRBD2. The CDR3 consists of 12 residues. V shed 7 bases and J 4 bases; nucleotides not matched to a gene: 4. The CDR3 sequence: CASTLGGYEQYF. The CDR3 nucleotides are TGTGCCAGCACCTTGGGGGGGTACGAGCAGTACTTC.

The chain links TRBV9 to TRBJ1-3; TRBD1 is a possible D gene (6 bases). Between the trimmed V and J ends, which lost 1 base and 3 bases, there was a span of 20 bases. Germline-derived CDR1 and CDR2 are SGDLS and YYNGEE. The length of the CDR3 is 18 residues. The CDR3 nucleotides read TGTGCCAGCAGCGTACCCGAACAGGGTGAGGGAATTGGAAACACCATATATTTT. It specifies CASSVPEQGEGIGNTIYF.

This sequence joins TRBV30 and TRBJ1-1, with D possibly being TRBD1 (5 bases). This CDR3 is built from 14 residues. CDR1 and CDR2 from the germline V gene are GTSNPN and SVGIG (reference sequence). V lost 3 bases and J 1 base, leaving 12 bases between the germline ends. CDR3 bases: TGTGCCTGGAGGGGGCGGCGGACGAACACTGAAGCTTTCTTT. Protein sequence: CAWRGRRTNTEAFF. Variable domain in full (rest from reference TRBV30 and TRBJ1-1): SQTIHQWPATLVQPVGSPLSLECTVEGTSNPNLYWYRQAAGRGLQLLFYSVGIGQISSEVPQNLSASRPQDRQFILSSKKLLLSDSGFYLCAWRGRRTNTEAFFGQGTRLTVV.

The CDR3 loop is CATKGGTGDPYEQYF. The CDR3, as DNA: TGTGCCACCAAGGGTGGAACAGGAGATCCCTACGAGCAGTACTTC. The chain has TRBV15 and TRBJ2-7; weak D call: TRBD1 (5 bases). Trimming took 7 bases from V and 2 from J, leaving 18 bases between them. The CDR3 is 15 amino acids. Germline CDR1 reads LNHNV; CDR2 reads YYDKDF (reference sequence).

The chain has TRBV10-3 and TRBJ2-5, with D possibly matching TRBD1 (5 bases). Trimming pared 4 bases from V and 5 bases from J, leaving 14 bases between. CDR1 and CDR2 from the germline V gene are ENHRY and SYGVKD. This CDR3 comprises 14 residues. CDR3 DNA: TGTGCCATCAGTGGCAGACAGCTGGGGGAGACCCAGTACTTC. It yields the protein CAISGRQLGETQYF.